The clone carrying this TCR beta chain turned up a few times. This record belongs to a study of blood T cell repertoires in COVID-19. Study at large: Spain, Italy and the United States supplied samples that represented acute and convalescent COVID-19. The cDNA or gDNA used as material had been derived from T cells, B-cell-depleted T cells, or PBMCs.

Authors' analysis steps: Reference gene primer amplification gave estimated nucleated cell counts. TCRdb's copy holds only in-frame clones and misses some; the assay was immunoSEQ multiplex PCR. D and trimming were read from the DNA, whereas the V and J calls and clone size are those reported in that table. Seen here are fewer than 150,000 clones, 55% to 75% observed once, and the top ten hold more than 0.75%. The clonotype originates from a human donor with acute or convalescent COVID-19. The donor label of this sample is uncertain. Material: peripheral blood.

CDR3 sequence: CASSPGTQREQYF. CDR3 DNA sequence: TGTGCCAGCTCACCAGGGACACAAAGGGAGCAGTACTTC. This chain joins TRBV18 and TRBJ2-7; a weak D match, TRBD1 (6 bases). Trimming removed 2 bases from V and 7 bases from J, with 12 bases in between. CDR3 length: 13 amino acids. Germline CDR1 reads KGHSH; CDR2 reads LQKENI.